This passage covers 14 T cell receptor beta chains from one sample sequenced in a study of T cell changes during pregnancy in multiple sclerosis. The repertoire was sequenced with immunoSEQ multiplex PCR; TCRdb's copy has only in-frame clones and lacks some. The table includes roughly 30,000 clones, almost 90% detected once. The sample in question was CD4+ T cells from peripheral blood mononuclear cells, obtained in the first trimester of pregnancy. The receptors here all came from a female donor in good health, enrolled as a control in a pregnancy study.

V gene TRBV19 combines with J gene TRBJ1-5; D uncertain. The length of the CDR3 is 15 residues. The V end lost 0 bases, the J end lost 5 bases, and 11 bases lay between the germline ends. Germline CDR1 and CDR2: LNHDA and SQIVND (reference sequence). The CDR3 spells CASSIEPGFDQPQHF. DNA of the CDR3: TGTGCCAGTAGTATAGAACCAGGCTTCGATCAGCCCCAGCATTTT. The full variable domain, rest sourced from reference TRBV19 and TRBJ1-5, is DGGITQSPKYLFRKEGQNVTLSCEQNLNHDAMYWYRQDPGQGLRLIYYSQIVNDFQKGDIAEGYSVSREKKESFPLTVTSAQKNPTAFYLCASSIEPGFDQPQHFGDGTRLSIL.

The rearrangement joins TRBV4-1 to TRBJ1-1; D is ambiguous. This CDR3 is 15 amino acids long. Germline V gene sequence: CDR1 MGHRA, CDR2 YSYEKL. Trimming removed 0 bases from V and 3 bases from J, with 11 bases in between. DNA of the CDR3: TGCGCCAGCAGCCAAGAAGGCGGGAGGGACACTGAAGCTTTCTTT. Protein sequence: CASSQEGGRDTEAFF.

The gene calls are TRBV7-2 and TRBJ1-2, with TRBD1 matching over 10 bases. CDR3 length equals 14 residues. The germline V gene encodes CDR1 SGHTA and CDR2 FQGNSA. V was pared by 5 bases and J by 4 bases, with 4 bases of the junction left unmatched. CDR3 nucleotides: TGTGCCAGCAGCCCAGGGACAGGGGCCTATGGCTACACCTTC. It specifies CASSPGTGAYGYTF.

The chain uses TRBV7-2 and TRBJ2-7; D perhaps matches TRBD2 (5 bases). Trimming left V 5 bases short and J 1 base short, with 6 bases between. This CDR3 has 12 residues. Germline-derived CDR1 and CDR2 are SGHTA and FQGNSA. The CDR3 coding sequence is TGTGCCAGCAGCCGCGGGTCCTACGAGCAGTACTTC. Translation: CASSRGSYEQYF.

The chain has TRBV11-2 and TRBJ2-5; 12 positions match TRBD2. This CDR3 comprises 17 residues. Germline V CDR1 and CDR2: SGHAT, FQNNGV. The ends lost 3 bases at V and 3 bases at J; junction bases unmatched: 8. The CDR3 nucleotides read TGTGCCAGCAGCTTTCTAGCGGGGGGGACCTTGAAAGAGACCCAGTACTTC. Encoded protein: CASSFLAGGTLKETQYF.

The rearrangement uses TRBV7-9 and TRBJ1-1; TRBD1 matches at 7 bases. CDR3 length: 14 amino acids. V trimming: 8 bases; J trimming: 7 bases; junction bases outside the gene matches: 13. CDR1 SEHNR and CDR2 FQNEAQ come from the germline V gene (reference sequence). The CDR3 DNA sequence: TGTGCCAGCGTGTCAGACAGGGACGGGATTGAAGCTTTCTTT. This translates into CASVSDRDGIEAFF. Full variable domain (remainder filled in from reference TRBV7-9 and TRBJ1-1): DTGVSQNPRHKITKRGQNVTFRCDPISEHNRLYWYRQTLGQGPEFLTYFQNEAQLEKSRLLSDRFSAERPKGSFSTLEIQRTEQGDSAMYLCASVSDRDGIEAFFGQGTRLTVV.

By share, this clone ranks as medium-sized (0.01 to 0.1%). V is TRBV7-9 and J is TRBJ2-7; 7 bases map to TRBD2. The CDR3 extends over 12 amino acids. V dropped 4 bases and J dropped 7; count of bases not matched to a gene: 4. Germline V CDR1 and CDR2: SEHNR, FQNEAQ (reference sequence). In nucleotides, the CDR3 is TGTGCCAGCAGCTCCGAGCGGGGTGAGCAGTACTTC. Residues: CASSSERGEQYF.

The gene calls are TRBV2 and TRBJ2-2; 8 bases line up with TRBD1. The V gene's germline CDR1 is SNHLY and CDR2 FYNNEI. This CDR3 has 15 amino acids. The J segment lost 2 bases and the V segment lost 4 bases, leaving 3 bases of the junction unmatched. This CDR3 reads CASSVPGGNTGELFF. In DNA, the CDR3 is TGTGCCAGCAGTGTTCCAGGGGGCAACACCGGGGAGCTGTTTTTT.

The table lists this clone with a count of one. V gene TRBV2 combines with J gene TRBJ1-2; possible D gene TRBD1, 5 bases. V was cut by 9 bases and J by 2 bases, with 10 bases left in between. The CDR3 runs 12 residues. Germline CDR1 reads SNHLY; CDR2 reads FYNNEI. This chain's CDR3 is CASRGANYGYTF. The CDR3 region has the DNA TGTGCCAGTAGGGGTGCCAACTATGGCTACACCTTC.

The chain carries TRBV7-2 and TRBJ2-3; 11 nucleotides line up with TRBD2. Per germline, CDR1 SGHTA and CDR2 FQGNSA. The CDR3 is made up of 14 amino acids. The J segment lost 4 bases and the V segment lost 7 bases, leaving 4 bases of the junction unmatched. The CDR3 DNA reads TGTGCCAGCAACATAGCGGGGGGGCCAGATACGCAGTATTTT. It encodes CASNIAGGPDTQYF.

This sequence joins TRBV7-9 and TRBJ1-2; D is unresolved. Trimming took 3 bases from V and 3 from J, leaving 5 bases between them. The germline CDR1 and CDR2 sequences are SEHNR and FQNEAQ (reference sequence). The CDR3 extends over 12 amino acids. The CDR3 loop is CASSFEDYGYTF. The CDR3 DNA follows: TGTGCCAGCAGCTTTGAGGACTATGGCTACACCTTC. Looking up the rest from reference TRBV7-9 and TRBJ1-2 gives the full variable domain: DTGVSQNPRHKITKRGQNVTFRCDPISEHNRLYWYRQTLGQGPEFLTYFQNEAQLEKSRLLSDRFSAERPKGSFSTLEIQRTEQGDSAMYLCASSFEDYGYTFGSGTRLTVV.

The CDR3 DNA is TGTGCCAGCAGTACAACTACGGAGGCAGATACGCAGTATTTT. This encodes CASSTTTEADTQYF. V is TRBV11-3 and J is TRBJ2-3, with a weak D call TRBD2 (5 bases). The CDR3 totals 14 residues. V shed 6 bases and J shed 4 bases, with 14 bases lying between them. Germline V gene lookup returns CDR1 SGHNT and CDR2 YENEEA. Drawing the rest from reference TRBV11-3 and TRBJ2-3, the complete variable domain is EAGVVQSPRYKIIEKKQPVAFWCNPISGHNTLYWYLQNLGQGPELLIRYENEEAVDDSQLPKDRFSAERLKGVDSTLKIQPAELGDSAVYLCASSTTTEADTQYFGPGTRLTVL.

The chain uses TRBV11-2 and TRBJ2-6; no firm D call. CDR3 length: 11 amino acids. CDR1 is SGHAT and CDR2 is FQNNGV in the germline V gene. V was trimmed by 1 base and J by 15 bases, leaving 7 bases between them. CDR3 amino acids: CASSLGTGLTF. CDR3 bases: TGTGCCAGCAGCTTAGGCACGGGCCTGACTTTC.

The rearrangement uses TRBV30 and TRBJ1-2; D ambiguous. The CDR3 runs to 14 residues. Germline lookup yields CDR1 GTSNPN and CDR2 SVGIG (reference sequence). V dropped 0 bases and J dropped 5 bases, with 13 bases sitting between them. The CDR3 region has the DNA TGTGCCTGGAGTGTACCAGGCAGGCGTTATGGCTACACCTTC. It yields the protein CAWSVPGRRYGYTF. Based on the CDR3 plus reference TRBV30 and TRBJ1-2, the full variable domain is SQTIHQWPATLVQPVGSPLSLECTVEGTSNPNLYWYRQAAGRGLQLLFYSVGIGQISSEVPQNLSASRPQDRQFILSSKKLLLSDSGFYLCAWSVPGRRYGYTFGSGTRLTVV.